Following are 8 T cell receptor beta chains from one sample sequenced in a study of blood T cell repertoires in COVID-19. TCRdb's table, derived via immunoSEQ multiplex PCR, lists solely in-frame clones and lacks some. The profile shows 250,000 to 300,000 clones, around 87% of them singletons. The sample was peripheral blood. The receptors originated from a woman aged 40 to 55 who had recovered from COVID-19.

V gene TRBV7-2 combines with J gene TRBJ1-2; D not certain. Germline values: CDR1 SGHTA, CDR2 FQGNSA. Trimming took 5 bases from V and 7 from J, leaving 17 bases between them. The CDR3 runs to 14 residues. The CDR3 spells CASSTAVGLGGYTF. Written as DNA, the CDR3 is TGTGCCAGCAGCACAGCGGTGGGCTTAGGTGGCTACACCTTC.

This clone was counted once. The V and J genes are TRBV5-1 and TRBJ2-3, with unresolved D. V lost 4 bases and J 1 base, leaving 10 bases between the germline ends. CDR3 length equals 14 residues. CDR1 and CDR2 from the germline V gene are SGHRS and YFSETQ. The CDR3, as DNA: TGCGCCAGCAGCCCTACAGCCGGCACAGATACGCAGTATTTT. It codes for CASSPTAGTDTQYF.

V and J are TRBV12-3 or TRBV12-4 and TRBJ1-2, with D unresolved. The CDR3 has 12 residues. The CDR3 loop reads CAGGLAGYGYTF. The CDR3 DNA follows: TGTGCGGGAGGTCTAGCTGGCTATGGCTACACCTTC.

This chain connects TRBV5-1 to TRBJ1-1; D not certain. The CDR3 covers 16 residues. Germline-derived CDR1 and CDR2 are SGHRS and YFSETQ. V was cut by 0 bases and J by 2 bases, with 14 bases left in between. The CDR3 here is CASSLDPLRGNTEAFF. The CDR3 region has the DNA TGCGCCAGCAGCTTGGACCCACTAAGAGGTAACACTGAAGCTTTCTTT. The whole variable domain, filled in from reference TRBV5-1 and TRBJ1-1, reads KAGVTQTPRYLIKTRGQQVTLSCSPISGHRSVSWYQQTPGQGLQFLFEYFSETQRNKGNFPGRFSGRQFSNSRSEMNVSTLELGDSALYLCASSLDPLRGNTEAFFGQGTRLTVV.

The chain recombines TRBV28 with TRBJ2-7; no reliable D call. Trimming took 5 bases from V and 6 from J, leaving 14 bases between them. The CDR3 is 13 amino acids. Germline V gene lookup returns CDR1 MDHEN and CDR2 SYDVKM. The CDR3 DNA reads TGTGCCAGCAGTATCACGACTTGGAGCGAGCAGTACTTC. This gives the protein CASSITTWSEQYF.

The rearrangement uses TRBV6-1 and TRBJ1-5, with D perhaps matching TRBD1 (5 bases). This CDR3 region has 16 residues. Germline V gene lookup returns CDR1 MNHNS and CDR2 SASEGT. Trimming took off 4 bases at V and 1 base at J, with 14 bases between the two ends. CDR3 in amino acids: CASSVQGPRSNQPQHF. The CDR3 DNA is TGTGCCAGCAGTGTCCAGGGCCCAAGGAGCAATCAGCCCCAGCATTTT.

The chain carries TRBV4-3 and TRBJ2-3, with D tentatively TRBD1 (5 bases). The CDR3 consists of 16 residues. Germline loops: CDR1 LGHNA, CDR2 YSLEER. Between the trimmed V and J ends, which lost 4 bases and 0 bases, there was a span of 14 bases. In DNA form, the CDR3 reads TGCGCCAGCAGCCTCTCCGGTGGGGCTAGCACAGATACGCAGTATTTT. This encodes CASSLSGGASTDTQYF.

The chain recombines TRBV7-2 with TRBJ1-6, with 8 bases aligning to TRBD1. With 1 base clipped from V and 5 bases from J, the junction kept 4 bases outside the gene matches. This CDR3 contains 16 residues. Looked up from germline, CDR1 is SGHTA and CDR2 is FQGNSA. The CDR3 is CASSLGRQGHNSPLHF. CDR3 DNA sequence: TGTGCCAGCAGCTTAGGGAGACAGGGGCATAATTCACCCCTCCACTTT.